This T cell receptor (beta chain) emerged from a study of CD8+CD57+ T cells in acquired aplastic anemia. CDR1 is MGHRA and CDR2 is YSYEKL in the germline V gene. The ends lost 0 bases at V and 0 bases at J; junction bases unmatched: 6. The length of the CDR3 is 18 residues. This clonotype turned up a few times. TCR beta VDJ combinations and CDR3 sequences were profiled from genomic DNA. TCRdb reanalysed the reads using MiXCR and keeps one entry per CDR3 protein. The sample contains around 230,000 distinct CDR3 sequences, approximately 60% of which appear only once. The TCR comes from a human donor in good health. Specimen: sorted CD4+, CD8+, or CD8+CD57+ T cells (not recorded which) from PBMCs. The chain couples TRBV4-1 to TRBJ1-3; TRBD1 matches at 9 bases. The CDR3 region has the DNA TGCGCCAGCAGCCAAGATTCCGGGACAGGGTACTCTGGAAACACCATATATTTT. This encodes CASSQDSGTGYSGNTIYF.